This TCR beta chain was obtained from a study of blood T cells in healthy people across ages. Using a J-beta primer mix together with a sample-barcoded 5' primer, a second PCR was run for about 7 to 12 cycles. A single record per CDR3 protein comes from TCRdb applying MiXCR to the 5' RACE reads. Of under 1,100,000 distinct CDR3 sequences listed, less than 25% are singletons. Only a few counts were recorded for this clonotype. With 8 bases clipped from V and 7 bases from J, the junction kept 17 bases outside the gene matches. Per germline, CDR1 DFQATT and CDR2 SNEGSKA (reference sequence). This CDR3 region has 15 residues. This same sample was also taken into another study, of T cells of mothers and their children. Turning to that study: No T cell clones of persistent microchimeric origin were detected.

The chain joins TRBV20-1 to TRBJ2-1; TRBD1 matches 7 bases. This receptor was identified in a girl aged 2 to 9 in good health. Specimen: blood. The CDR3 loop is CSPRPKGQPTNEQFF. CDR3 nucleotides: TGCAGTCCACGTCCTAAGGGACAGCCAACAAATGAGCAGTTCTTC.